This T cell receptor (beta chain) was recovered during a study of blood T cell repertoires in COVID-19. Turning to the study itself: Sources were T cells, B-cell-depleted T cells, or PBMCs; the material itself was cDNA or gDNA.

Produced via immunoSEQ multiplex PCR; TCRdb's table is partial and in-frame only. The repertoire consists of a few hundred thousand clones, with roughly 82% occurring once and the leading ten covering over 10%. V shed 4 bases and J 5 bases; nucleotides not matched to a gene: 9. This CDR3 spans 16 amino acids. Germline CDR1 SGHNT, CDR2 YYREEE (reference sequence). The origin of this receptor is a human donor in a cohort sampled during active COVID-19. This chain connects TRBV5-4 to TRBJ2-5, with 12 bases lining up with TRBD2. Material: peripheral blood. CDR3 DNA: TGTGCCAGCAGCCCTCGGACTAGCGGGACGGGGGAGACCCAGTACTTC. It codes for CASSPRTSGTGETQYF.